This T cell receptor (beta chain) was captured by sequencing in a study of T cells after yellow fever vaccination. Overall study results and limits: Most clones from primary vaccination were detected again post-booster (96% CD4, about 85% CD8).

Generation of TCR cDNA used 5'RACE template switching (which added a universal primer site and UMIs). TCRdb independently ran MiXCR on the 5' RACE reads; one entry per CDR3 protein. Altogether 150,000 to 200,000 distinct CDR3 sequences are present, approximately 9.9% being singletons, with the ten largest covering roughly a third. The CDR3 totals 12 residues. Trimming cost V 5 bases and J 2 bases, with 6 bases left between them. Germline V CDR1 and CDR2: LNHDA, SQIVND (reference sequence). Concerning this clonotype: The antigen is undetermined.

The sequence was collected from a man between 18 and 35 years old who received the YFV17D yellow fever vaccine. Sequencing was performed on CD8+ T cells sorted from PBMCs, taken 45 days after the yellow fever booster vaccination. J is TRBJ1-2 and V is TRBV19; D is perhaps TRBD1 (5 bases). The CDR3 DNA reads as TGTGCCAGTAGTGACAGAAACTATGGCTACACCTTC. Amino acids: CASSDRNYGYTF.